This is a list of T cell receptor beta chains from one sample in a study of blood T cell repertoires in COVID-19. Clones were read by immunoSEQ multiplex PCR, and TCRdb kept only the in-frame ones, dropping some. Counted here are roughly 79,000 clones, roughly 90% occurring once; the ten biggest clones make up about 4.5%. What was sequenced was peripheral blood. These receptors were obtained from a man aged 45 to 65 with active COVID-19. CDR3s include the opening cysteine and the closing phenylalanine or tryptophan. Fields, in order: V gene, D gene, J gene, clone size, CDR3 DNA, CDR3 protein. A D gene is named only where the DNA matches it firmly. Where a row states a size, it is once, few, many or the class of an expanded clone; other rows omit it.

TRBV7-9	.	TRBJ2-5	.	TGTGCCAGCAGCCCGTCCCCACTAGTGGAGACCCAGTACTTC	CASSPSPLVETQYF
TRBV16	.	TRBJ1-1	once	TGTGCCAGCAGCCAAATCGCAGGAGGGGCGAACACTGAAGCTTTCTTT	CASSQIAGGANTEAFF
TRBV18	TRBD1	TRBJ2-1	.	TGTGCCAGCTCACCTGCCGGGACAGGGGGCTACAATGAGCAGTTCTTC	CASSPAGTGGYNEQFF
TRBV30	TRBD1	TRBJ1-2	.	TGTGCCTGGGACAGGGGAGTAGGTGGCTACACCTTC	CAWDRGVGGYTF
TRBV24-1	TRBD1	TRBJ2-5	.	TGTGCCACCAGTGATTTGCCGGGACAGGCGAAGCAAGAGACCCAGTACTTC	CATSDLPGQAKQETQYF
TRBV4-1	.	TRBJ2-3	.	TGCGCCAGCAGCCAAGAGTGGACTCGCCCTCCGAGCACAGATACGCAGTATTTT	CASSQEWTRPPSTDTQYF
TRBV5-8	.	TRBJ2-7	.	TGTGCCAGCAGCTTGGCGGGGTCTATTCCGTCCTACGAGCAGTACTTC	CASSLAGSIPSYEQYF
TRBV28	TRBD2	TRBJ2-1	.	TGTGCCAGCAGTATCGGACTAGCGGGAACCGGCTTAAGCTCCTACAATGAGCAGTTCTTC	CASSIGLAGTGLSSYNEQFF
TRBV28	.	TRBJ1-5	.	TGTGCCAGCAGTTTACTGGGACTACGCAATCAGCCCCAGCATTTT	CASSLLGLRNQPQHF
TRBV6-5	.	TRBJ1-1	few	TGTGCCAGCAGTCCAAGTAGGAGGACTGAAGCTTTCTTT	CASSPSRRTEAFF
TRBV6-5	TRBD2	TRBJ2-3	once	TGTGCCAGCGGGGGACTAGCGACAGATACGCAGTATTTT	CASGGLATDTQYF
TRBV11-2	.	TRBJ1-6	.	TGTGCCAGCAGCTTGAGGGACACAAATTCACCCCTCCACTTT	CASSLRDTNSPLHF
TRBV7-2	.	TRBJ1-5	once	TGTGCCAGCAGCAGAATCGGTCAGCCCCAGCATTTT	CASSRIGQPQHF
TRBV5-8	.	TRBJ1-6	once	TGTGCCAGCAGCGCGGGCCGAGGACCCCTCCACTTT	CASSAGRGPLHF
TRBV5-1	.	TRBJ2-7	.	TGCGCCAGCAGCTTCGGAAGGGGATTGAAATACGAGCAGTACTTC	CASSFGRGLKYEQYF
TRBV27	.	TRBJ2-1	.	TGTGCCAGCAGTTTAAAGACTCTAGCGGAGCAGTTCTTC	CASSLKTLAEQFF
TRBV25-1	.	TRBJ2-1	.	TGTGCCAGCAGTGCCTGGAGGGTTGGGACAGCTTCCTACAATGAGCAGTTCTTC	CASSAWRVGTASYNEQFF
TRBV6-5	.	TRBJ1-5	.	TGTGCCAGCATGGCAGGGGTTAATCAGCCCCAGCATTTT	CASMAGVNQPQHF
TRBV6-5	.	TRBJ1-4	.	TGTGCCAGCAGTCCGCGAGGAGGTGAAAAACTGTTTTTT	CASSPRGGEKLFF
TRBV28	.	TRBJ1-6	.	TGTGCCAGCAGAACAGGTTTTAATTCACCCCTCCACTTT	CASRTGFNSPLHF
TRBV11-3	TRBD1	TRBJ2-4	.	TGTGCCAGCAGTGAGTTTAACAGGGGGCGCGCGGACATTCAGTACTTC	CASSEFNRGRADIQYF
TRBV2	.	TRBJ1-2	.	TGTGCCAGCAGTGTTGACACAGGCTATGGCTACACCTTC	CASSVDTGYGYTF
TRBV11-2	.	TRBJ1-2	once	TGTGCCAGCAGCCAAATACGGGGGACGAACTATGGCTACACCTTC	CASSQIRGTNYGYTF
TRBV5-5	TRBD2	TRBJ2-3	.	TGTGCCAGCAGCTTAGGACTAGCGGGAGGGGAGAATACGCAGTATTTT	CASSLGLAGGENTQYF
TRBV5-4	.	TRBJ2-7	.	TGTGCCAGCAGCTTGGCAGTCTCCTACGAGCAGTACTTC	CASSLAVSYEQYF
TRBV6-5	.	TRBJ2-7	.	TGTGCCAGCACCCAATCCCCCACTGACTCCTACGAGCAGTACTTC	CASTQSPTDSYEQYF
TRBV7-9	.	TRBJ1-2	.	TGTGCCAGCAGCCCCACTCGAAACCCCATCTATGGCTACACCTTC	CASSPTRNPIYGYTF
TRBV2	.	TRBJ2-5	.	TGTGCCAGCACCTCCGGGGGAGGGACCCAGTACTTC	CASTSGGGTQYF
TRBV5-5	.	TRBJ2-5	once	TGTGCCAGCAGCTTGGGGCACGCCGGGGGTAAGACCCAGTACTTC	CASSLGHAGGKTQYF
TRBV19	.	TRBJ1-5	.	TGTGCCAGTAGTGCCCTGGGGAGCACCTTATCGGGTCAGCCCCAGCATTTT	CASSALGSTLSGQPQHF
TRBV30	.	TRBJ2-2	.	TGTGCCTGGAGTGTAATGGGGGCTGGGGAGCTGTTTTTT	CAWSVMGAGELFF
TRBV30	.	TRBJ2-7	few	TGTGCCTGGAGGCAGGGTTACGAGCAGTACTTC	CAWRQGYEQYF
TRBV28	TRBD1	TRBJ1-5	few	TGTGCCAGCACCGCAGGGGGGAGCAATCAGCCCCAGCATTTT	CASTAGGSNQPQHF
TRBV3-1/TRBV3-2	.	TRBJ2-1	.	TGTGCCAGCAGCCAAGTGCGGGGTGAGCAGTTCTTC	CASSQVRGEQFF
TRBV3-1/TRBV3-2	.	TRBJ1-5	.	TGTGCCAGCAGCCAAGATCGTACAGGGCCCCAGCATTTT	CASSQDRTGPQHF
TRBV3-1/TRBV3-2	TRBD1	TRBJ2-2	.	TGTGCCAGCAGCCGCGGACAGGGTGTTCCCGGGGAGCTGTTTTTT	CASSRGQGVPGELFF
TRBV9	TRBD1	TRBJ1-1	.	TGTGCCAGCAGCGCGATCGGGACAGCTAACACTGAAGCTTTCTTT	CASSAIGTANTEAFF
TRBV19	TRBD1	TRBJ2-5	.	TGTGCCAGTAGTAGGCAGGGGGCAGGGGAGACCCAGTACTTC	CASSRQGAGETQYF
TRBV27	TRBD1	TRBJ1-4	once	TGTGCCAGCAGTTTGGGACAGCTTGGGGGTGAAAAACTGTTTTTT	CASSLGQLGGEKLFF
TRBV13	TRBD2	TRBJ2-3	.	TGTGCCAGCAGCCAGTATTTAGCGGGAGCGCGAGATACGCAGTATTTT	CASSQYLAGARDTQYF
TRBV6-5	.	TRBJ2-5	.	TGTGCCAGCAGTTACTCGACAGGCCCCCAAGAGACCCAGTACTTC	CASSYSTGPQETQYF
TRBV6-5	.	TRBJ1-1	.	TGTGCCAGCAGTTACGGTGGCGGGAACACTGAAGCTTTCTTT	CASSYGGGNTEAFF
TRBV28	.	TRBJ2-7	.	TGTGCCAGCAGAAACAGGTTCAAGTACGAGCAGTACTTC	CASRNRFKYEQYF
TRBV13	.	TRBJ1-1	once	TGTGCCAGCAGCTTACTCAAAGAGCGGGGAACTGAAGCTTTCTTT	CASSLLKERGTEAFF
TRBV6-2/TRBV6-3	TRBD1	TRBJ1-2	.	TGTGCCAGCAGTTTGGACAGGCCAAGGACAACCTATGGCTACACCTTC	CASSLDRPRTTYGYTF
TRBV24-1	.	TRBJ1-2	.	TGTGCCACCAGTGATTTTGAAGCCAACTATGGCTACACCTTC	CATSDFEANYGYTF
TRBV7-2	.	TRBJ2-4	.	TGTGCCAGCAGCGCCTCAGGGTGGAACATTCAGTACTTC	CASSASGWNIQYF
TRBV7-2	TRBD1	TRBJ2-7	.	TGTGCCAGTGGGCGTGGGACAGGGTCCTACGAGCAGTACTTC	CASGRGTGSYEQYF
TRBV7-3	.	TRBJ2-5	.	TGTGCCAGCAGCTTGACGGGGATGGTAGAGACCCAGTACTTC	CASSLTGMVETQYF